The subject of this entry is one T cell receptor (delta chain). Its target is not known. This likely came from a read error, as a far larger clone is one base away. Other nucleotide sequences from this sample produce the same CDR3. These data come from a study of γδ T cells in repeated Plasmodium falciparum infection. Study summary: Malian samples came from no-transmission periods or across acute febrile malaria episodes.

TRG and TRD sequences were obtained from every sorted gammadelta sample. TCRdb reanalysed the multiplex PCR reads via CATT. The sample contains 85,000 to 100,000 delta-chain clones, approximately 0.92% of which appear only once. CDR1 GEAIGNYY and CDR2 EKD come from the germline V gene. The CDR3 covers 17 residues. Flow sorting of PBMC yielded separate Vgamma9/Vdelta2+ and Vdelta2-negative gammadelta T cell populations for bulk repertoire analysis. Study-level results: Compared with Australian children, Malian Vdelta2-negative repertoires seemed more clonal, less diverse, less shared.

Material: gamma-delta T cells from blood. The V gene is TRDV2, but the J gene lacks a call; the D call in the table, TRDD3, was not verified against the DNA. The sequence was collected from a pool of human donors (malaria-infected and uninfected, not separated). Here the CDR3 reads CACDTVTGGSHTDKLIF. DNA of the CDR3: TGTGCCTGTGACACGGTCACTGGGGGTTCCCACACCGATAAGCTCATCTTT.